Listed here is a single T cell receptor beta chain. A read error likely explains this, since a far larger clone differs by one base. The data derive from a study of regulatory T cells in long-lasting Graves disease. Combining iRepertoire HTBI primers with Arm-PCR of CDR3 regions, the authors built TCR beta libraries. TCRdb used MiXCR to reprocess the multiplex PCR reads, holding one entry per CDR3 protein. The sample holds around 480,000 distinct CDR3 sequences; roughly a sixth are singletons and the top ten take 20% to 25%. The CDR3 spans 15 residues. Germline V lookup: CDR1 MDHEN, CDR2 SYDVKM. Documented time point: newly diagnosed GD, antithyroid drugs for less than 3 months. PBMC-derived RNA was used for the TCR library. This sample also belongs to another study, concerning T cells in Graves' hyperthyroidism and ophthalmopathy. That report adds: The primer set for the first-round RT-PCR of the TCR CDR3 was HTBI.

The V call is TRBV28, the J call TRBJ2-5; weak D call: TRBD1 (5 bases). The specimen comprised peripheral blood mononuclear cells (PBMCs), sampled at new diagnosis, from a patient treated with antithyroid drugs. This sequence originates from a woman aged 35-60 years with Graves disease. The CDR3 is CASSLGMTGQEAQYF. Here the CDR3 DNA reads TGTGCCAGCAGTTTAGGCATGACTGGACAAGAGGCCCAGTACTTC.